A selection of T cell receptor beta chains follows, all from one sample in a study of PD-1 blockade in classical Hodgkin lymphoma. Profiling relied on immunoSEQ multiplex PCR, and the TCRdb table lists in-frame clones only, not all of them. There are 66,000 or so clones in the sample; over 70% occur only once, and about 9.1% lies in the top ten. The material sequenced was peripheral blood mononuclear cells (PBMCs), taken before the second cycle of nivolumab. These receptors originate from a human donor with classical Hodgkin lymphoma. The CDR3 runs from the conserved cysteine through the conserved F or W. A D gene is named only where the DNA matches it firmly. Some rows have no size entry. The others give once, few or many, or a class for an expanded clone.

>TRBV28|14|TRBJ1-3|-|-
CASREQGNRNTIYF
TGTGCCAGCAGGGAACAGGGAAACAGAAACACCATATATTTT
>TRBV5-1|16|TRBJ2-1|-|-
CASSLGGGNPYNEQFF
TGCGCCAGCAGCTTGGGGGGCGGGAATCCCTACAATGAGCAGTTCTTC
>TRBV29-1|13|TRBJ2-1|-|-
CSVEGDNYNEQFF
TGCAGCGTTGAAGGGGACAACTACAATGAGCAGTTCTTC
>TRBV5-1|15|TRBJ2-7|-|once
CASSLGSGPAYEQYF
TGCGCCAGCAGCTTGGGCTCGGGGCCTGCCTACGAGCAGTACTTC
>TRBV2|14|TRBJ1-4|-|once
CASSRDVGREKLFF
TGTGCCAGCAGTCGGGACGTCGGACGTGAAAAACTGTTTTTT
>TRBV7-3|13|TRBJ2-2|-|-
CASSPGFSGELFF
TGTGCCAGCAGCCCAGGGTTCTCAGGGGAGCTGTTTTTT
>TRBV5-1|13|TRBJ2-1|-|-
CASALGGSNEQFF
TGCGCCAGCGCCTTAGGGGGGTCCAATGAGCAGTTCTTC
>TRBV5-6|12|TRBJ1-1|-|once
CASSFRITEAFF
TGTGCCAGCAGCTTTCGAATTACTGAAGCTTTCTTT
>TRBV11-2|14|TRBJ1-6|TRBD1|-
CASSAGQGASPLHF
TGTGCCAGCAGCGCCGGACAGGGGGCCTCACCCCTCCACTTT
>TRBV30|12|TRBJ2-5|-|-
CAWSLVGETQYF
TGTGCCTGGAGTCTGGTCGGAGAGACCCAGTACTTC
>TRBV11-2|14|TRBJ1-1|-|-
CASSFATMNTEAFF
TGTGCCAGCAGCTTTGCAACCATGAACACTGAAGCTTTCTTT
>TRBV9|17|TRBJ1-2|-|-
CASSVGAQDIFTYGYTF
TGTGCCAGCAGCGTAGGAGCGCAGGACATCTTTACTTATGGCTACACCTTC
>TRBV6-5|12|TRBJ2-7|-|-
CASSDGLGEQYF
TGTGCCAGCAGTGACGGATTGGGGGAGCAGTACTTC
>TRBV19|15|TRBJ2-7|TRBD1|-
CASSMLGTGGVEQYF
TGTGCCAGTAGTATGTTAGGGACAGGGGGCGTCGAGCAGTACTTC
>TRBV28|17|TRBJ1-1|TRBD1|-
CASSLLAGQGPPTEAFF
TGTGCCAGCAGCCTATTGGCGGGACAGGGCCCCCCCACTGAAGCTTTCTTT
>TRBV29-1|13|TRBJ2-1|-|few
CSAHEALLYEQFF
TGCAGCGCTCACGAGGCCCTTCTCTATGAGCAGTTCTTC
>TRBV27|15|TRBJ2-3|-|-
CASSLGGGPTDTQYF
TGTGCCAGCAGTTTGGGCGGGGGCCCCACAGATACGCAGTATTTT
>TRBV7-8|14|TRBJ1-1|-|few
CASSRAQEEAEAFF
TGTGCCAGCAGCAGGGCACAGGAAGAAGCCGAAGCTTTCTTT
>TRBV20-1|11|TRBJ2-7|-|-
CSASPGDEQYF
TGCAGTGCTAGCCCCGGAGACGAGCAGTACTTC
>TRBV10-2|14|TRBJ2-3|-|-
CASSGVGATDTQYF
TGCGCCAGCAGTGGGGTGGGAGCCACAGATACGCAGTATTTT
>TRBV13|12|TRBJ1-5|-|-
CASSLEGQPQHF
TGTGCCAGCAGCTTAGAGGGTCAGCCCCAGCATTTT
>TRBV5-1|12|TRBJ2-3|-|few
CASSWSTDTQYF
TGCGCCAGCAGCTGGAGCACAGATACGCAGTATTTT
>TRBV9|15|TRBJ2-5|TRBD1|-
CASSQRQGWQETQYF
TGTGCCAGCAGCCAAAGACAGGGTTGGCAAGAGACCCAGTACTTC
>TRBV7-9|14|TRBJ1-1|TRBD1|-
CASSSTGEIDEAFF
TGTGCCAGCAGCTCTACAGGGGAAATTGATGAAGCTTTCTTT
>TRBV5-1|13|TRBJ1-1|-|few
CASQQLMNTEAFF
TGCGCCAGTCAACAGCTAATGAACACTGAAGCTTTCTTT
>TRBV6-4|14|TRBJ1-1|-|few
CASRALGQNTEAFF
TGTGCCAGCAGGGCCCTGGGACAGAACACTGAAGCTTTCTTT
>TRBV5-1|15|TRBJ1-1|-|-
CASRRGPVLNTEAFF
TGCGCCAGCAGAAGAGGGCCGGTTCTGAACACTGAAGCTTTCTTT
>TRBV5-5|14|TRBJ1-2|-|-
CASSLWGGNYGYTF
TGTGCCAGCAGCTTGTGGGGAGGAAACTATGGCTACACCTTC
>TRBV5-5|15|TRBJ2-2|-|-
CASSLVTGRSGELFF
TGTGCCAGCAGCTTGGTAACAGGGAGGTCCGGGGAGCTGTTTTTT
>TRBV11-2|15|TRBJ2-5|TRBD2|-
CASSFLAGAGETQYF
TGTGCCAGCAGCTTCCTAGCGGGGGCGGGAGAGACCCAGTACTTC
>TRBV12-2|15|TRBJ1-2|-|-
CASRRHTDNNYGYTF
TGTGCAAGTCGCCGACATACTGACAACAACTATGGCTACACCTTC
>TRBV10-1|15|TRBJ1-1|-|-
CASSIQGPQDTEAFF
TGCGCCAGCAGTATACAGGGACCCCAGGACACTGAAGCTTTCTTT
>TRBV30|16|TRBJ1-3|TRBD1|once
CAWSVAGQGRGNTIYF
TGTGCCTGGAGTGTTGCAGGACAGGGGAGAGGAAACACCATATATTTT
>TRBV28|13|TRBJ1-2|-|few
CASRGLPGHGYTF
TGTGCCAGCAGGGGTCTCCCGGGGCATGGCTACACCTTC